These T cell receptor beta chains were read from a single sample in a study of blood T cell repertoires in COVID-19. TCRdb's table, derived via immunoSEQ multiplex PCR, lists solely in-frame clones and lacks some. The repertoire has 650,000 to 800,000 clones, approximately 90% of them found once; the top ten carry about 0.24%. The specimen sequenced was peripheral blood. The receptors shown here come from a woman younger than 35 with acute or convalescent COVID-19. The CDR3 runs from the conserved cysteine through the conserved F or W. D genes are given only for firm matches. The listing skips clone size in some rows; elsewhere it reads once, few, many or a size class.

d_call,v_call,clone_size,j_call,cdr3_aa,cdr3_nt
TRBD1,TRBV19,.,TRBJ2-7,CASSMGLGQGYEQYF,TGTGCCAGTAGTATGGGCTTGGGACAGGGGTACGAGCAGTACTTC
.,TRBV9,once,TRBJ2-3,CASSAERGGRELTDTQYF,TGTGCCAGCAGCGCTGAGAGGGGAGGAAGGGAACTCACAGATACGCAGTATTTT
TRBD1,TRBV10-2,.,TRBJ1-5,CASSDTGQGNQPQHF,TGCGCCAGCAGTGATACGGGACAGGGGAATCAGCCCCAGCATTTT
TRBD1,TRBV6-4,few,TRBJ2-7,CASSESGTGIRYF,TGTGCCAGCAGTGAATCCGGGACAGGGATTCGGTACTTC
.,TRBV19,.,TRBJ1-6,CASSRDRFDYGNSPLHF,TGTGCCAGTAGTAGAGACAGATTCGACTATGGTAATTCACCCCTCCACTTT
.,TRBV12-5,once,TRBJ1-1,CASGLYRMNTEAFF,TGTGCTAGTGGTTTGTATAGAATGAACACTGAAGCTTTCTTT
.,TRBV6-1,.,TRBJ1-2,CASSEAPGDLYGYTF,TGTGCCAGCAGTGAAGCCCCGGGAGACCTCTATGGCTACACCTTC
.,TRBV13,.,TRBJ1-2,CASSPREGLNYGYTF,TGTGCCAGCAGCCCCCGGGAAGGTCTCAACTATGGCTACACCTTC
.,TRBV5-4,.,TRBJ2-3,CASSPRGNTDTQYF,TGTGCCAGCAGCCCTCGGGGGAACACAGATACGCAGTATTTT
.,TRBV19,.,TRBJ1-5,CASSIARGSQPQHF,TGTGCCAGTAGTATAGCCCGGGGTAGTCAGCCCCAGCATTTT
.,TRBV19,.,TRBJ1-4,CASSSRSGEKLFF,TGTGCCAGTAGTAGCAGGAGCGGTGAAAAACTGTTTTTT
TRBD1,TRBV18,.,TRBJ1-2,CASSPPSKQGGYTF,TGTGCCAGCTCACCCCCATCAAAACAGGGGGGCTACACCTTC
.,TRBV14,once,TRBJ1-2,CASGNGMTWGGYTF,TGTGCCAGCGGCAACGGGATGACGTGGGGTGGCTACACCTTC
.,TRBV2,.,TRBJ1-2,CASRASPAYGYTF,TGTGCCAGCAGGGCCTCTCCCGCCTATGGCTACACCTTC
.,TRBV19,.,TRBJ1-5,CASSPLNQPQHF,TGTGCCAGTAGTCCCCTCAATCAGCCCCAGCATTTT
TRBD1,TRBV4-1,once,TRBJ2-7,CASSQGQGVRYEQYF,TGCGCCAGCAGCCAAGGGCAGGGGGTTAGATACGAGCAGTACTTC
.,TRBV2,.,TRBJ1-1,CASSPQGRTEAFF,TGTGCCAGCAGCCCGCAAGGGAGAACTGAAGCTTTCTTT
.,TRBV2,.,TRBJ1-1,CASSEQGPVAFF,TGTGCCAGCAGTGAACAGGGCCCGGTAGCTTTCTTT
TRBD1,TRBV7-2,.,TRBJ2-2,CASSPYPGQASTGELFF,TGTGCCAGCAGCCCCTACCCGGGACAGGCTTCCACCGGGGAGCTGTTTTTT
TRBD1,TRBV5-1,.,TRBJ2-2,CASSIGTGRTGELFF,TGCGCCAGCAGTATTGGGACAGGGCGGACCGGGGAGCTGTTTTTT
.,TRBV18,few,TRBJ1-5,CASSPTEAKNQPQHF,TGTGCCAGCTCACCGACAGAAGCGAAAAATCAGCCCCAGCATTTT
TRBD2,TRBV28,.,TRBJ2-1,CASSLAGGGANEQFF,TGTGCCAGCAGTTTAGCGGGCGGGGGGGCCAATGAGCAGTTCTTC
.,TRBV30,once,TRBJ2-7,CAWGELYEQYF,TGTGCCTGGGGGGAGTTATACGAGCAGTACTTC
TRBD1,TRBV7-9,.,TRBJ1-1,CASSPQRGQGKNTEAFF,TGTGCCAGCAGCCCACAAAGGGGGCAGGGAAAAAACACTGAAGCTTTCTTT
TRBD1,TRBV23-1,.,TRBJ2-1,CASSRQGAGYRSYNEQFF,TGCGCCAGCAGTCGACAGGGGGCGGGATATAGGTCCTACAATGAGCAGTTCTTC
TRBD1,TRBV6-4,.,TRBJ2-3,CASSDSRGQGADTQYF,TGTGCCAGCAGTGACTCGAGGGGACAGGGGGCAGATACGCAGTATTTT
.,TRBV19,.,TRBJ1-5,CASSNVGGVQPQHF,TGTGCCAGTAGTAACGTGGGGGGAGTTCAGCCCCAGCATTTT
.,TRBV7-2,.,TRBJ1-1,CASSLGSGLNTEAFF,TGTGCCAGCAGCTTAGGGAGCGGACTGAACACTGAAGCTTTCTTT
TRBD2,TRBV5-1,.,TRBJ2-1,CASSLAGGPNEQFF,TGCGCCAGCAGCCTTGCGGGGGGGCCGAATGAGCAGTTCTTC
.,TRBV19,.,TRBJ1-1,CASSNRGWNTEAFF,TGTGCCAGTAGCAACCGGGGTTGGAACACTGAAGCTTTCTTT
TRBD1,TRBV2,.,TRBJ2-4,CASSVQRTGTGKNIQYF,TGTGCCAGCAGCGTTCAGAGAACCGGGACAGGAAAAAACATTCAGTACTTC
TRBD1,TRBV30,.,TRBJ1-2,CAWRAGGQGYGYTF,TGTGCCTGGAGGGCTGGGGGACAGGGTTATGGCTACACCTTC
TRBD1,TRBV6-1,.,TRBJ1-4,CASSQDFGTGGEKLFF,TGTGCCAGCAGTCAAGACTTCGGGACAGGGGGTGAAAAACTGTTTTTT
TRBD1,TRBV11-2,.,TRBJ1-1,CASSRETGGSTEAFF,TGTGCCAGCAGCCGAGAGACAGGGGGGAGCACTGAAGCTTTCTTT
.,TRBV11-3,.,TRBJ1-1,CASSLDQAEAFF,TGTGCCAGCAGCTTAGATCAGGCTGAAGCTTTCTTT
TRBD2,TRBV11-2,.,TRBJ2-1,CASSPPGRGEQFF,TGTGCCAGCAGCCCGCCGGGGCGGGGGGAGCAGTTCTTC
TRBD2,TRBV9,once,TRBJ2-1,CASSARDYQYNEQFF,TGTGCCAGCAGCGCCCGGGACTACCAATACAATGAGCAGTTCTTC
TRBD1,TRBV11-3,.,TRBJ2-7,CASSSNRGYEQYF,TGTGCCAGCAGCTCCAACAGGGGCTACGAGCAGTACTTC
TRBD1,TRBV19,.,TRBJ2-1,CASSVTGGGFGDEQFF,TGTGCCAGTAGTGTTACAGGGGGTGGTTTCGGGGATGAGCAGTTCTTC
.,TRBV19,.,TRBJ2-1,CASSPAVRYNEQFF,TGTGCCAGTAGTCCCGCGGTCCGCTACAATGAGCAGTTCTTC
TRBD1,TRBV27,.,TRBJ1-1,CASRPFRQGGTEAFF,TGTGCCAGCAGACCCTTCCGACAGGGTGGAACTGAAGCTTTCTTT
.,TRBV7-9,.,TRBJ1-1,CASSPRGPTRNTEAFF,TGTGCCAGCAGCCCCAGGGGCCCGACGAGGAACACTGAAGCTTTCTTT
TRBD1,TRBV6-5,.,TRBJ1-5,CASKTGTGVSQPQHF,TGTGCCAGCAAAACCGGGACAGGGGTTTCTCAGCCCCAGCATTTT
.,TRBV19,once,TRBJ1-1,CASSIGNRANTEAFF,TGTGCCAGTAGTATAGGGAACAGGGCGAACACTGAAGCTTTCTTT
TRBD2,TRBV5-1,.,TRBJ2-1,CASSLLGLADNEQFF,TGCGCCAGCAGCTTGTTAGGACTAGCGGATAATGAGCAGTTCTTC
.,TRBV6-5,once,TRBJ1-4,CASRGQSNEKLFF,TGTGCCAGCAGAGGACAGTCAAATGAAAAACTGTTTTTT
.,TRBV7-8,.,TRBJ1-1,CASSLGSDTEAFF,TGTGCCAGCAGCTTAGGGTCGGACACTGAAGCTTTCTTT
.,TRBV12-3/TRBV12-4,once,TRBJ2-7,CASSFWQDSKQYF,TGTGCCAGCAGTTTTTGGCAGGATTCGAAGCAGTACTTC
TRBD1,TRBV13,.,TRBJ1-2,CASSLRTRDRGPYGYTF,TGTGCCAGCAGCTTACGAACCCGGGACAGGGGACCCTATGGCTACACCTTC
TRBD1,TRBV3-1/TRBV3-2,.,TRBJ1-5,CASSPRQGDQPQHF,TGTGCCAGCAGCCCTCGACAGGGAGATCAGCCCCAGCATTTT
TRBD1,TRBV7-8,few,TRBJ1-1,CASSARTGGGNTEAFF,TGTGCCAGCAGCGCCCGGACAGGGGGTGGAAACACTGAAGCTTTCTTT
.,TRBV19,.,TRBJ1-2,CASFKGGPTYGYTF,TGTGCCAGTTTTAAGGGAGGCCCTACCTATGGCTACACCTTC
TRBD2,TRBV18,few,TRBJ2-2,CASSPPAGGKNTGELFF,TGTGCCAGCTCACCCCCAGCGGGGGGGAAGAACACCGGGGAGCTGTTTTTT
.,TRBV4-1,.,TRBJ2-1,CASSQVLRTTSYNEQFF,TGCGCCAGCAGCCAAGTTCTCAGGACTACCTCTTACAATGAGCAGTTCTTC
.,TRBV10-3,few,TRBJ1-5,CAISSDRSNQPQHF,TGTGCCATCAGTAGTGACAGGTCCAATCAGCCCCAGCATTTT